These T cell receptor beta chains were read from a single sample in a study of beta chain features in type 1 diabetes. Sequencing was performed with immunoSEQ multiplex PCR; in TCRdb, only in-frame clones are kept and a portion is missing. This sample has around 500,000 clones, with around 28% found just once. Sequencing input: naive CD4+ T cells from blood. The receptors here all came from a man aged 18-30 years in good health. The CDR3 runs from the conserved cysteine through the conserved F or W. A D gene is named only where the DNA matches it firmly. Some rows mark clone size as missing; the rest say once, few, many or name a class of expanded clone.

>TRBV29-1|TRBJ2-5|-|-
TGCAGCGTTGAAGATCGGGTAGGGAGGGAGACCCAGTACTTC
CSVEDRVGRETQYF
>TRBV11-1|TRBJ2-7|-|-
TGTGCCAGCAGCTTAGGTTACAGAAACTACGAGCAGTACTTC
CASSLGYRNYEQYF
>TRBV5-1|TRBJ2-1|TRBD1|few
TGCGCCAGCAGCTTGGAAGGGGGCGGCTACTCCTACAATGAGCAGTTCTTC
CASSLEGGGYSYNEQFF
>TRBV6-6|TRBJ1-5|-|-
TGTGCCAGCAGAAGTCGGGTCAGTAATCAGCCCCAGCATTTT
CASRSRVSNQPQHF
>TRBV28|TRBJ2-1|-|few
TGTGCCAGCAGACTGTCCCCGGGCTACAATGAGCAGTTCTTC
CASRLSPGYNEQFF
>TRBV7-9|TRBJ2-7|TRBD2|-
TGTGCCAGCAGCTTAGGTGCGGGAGCCACCTACGAGCAGTACTTC
CASSLGAGATYEQYF
>TRBV5-1|TRBJ1-1|-|few
TGCGCCAGCAGCCAACCGTCCTGGGGGATGAACACTGAAGCTTTCTTT
CASSQPSWGMNTEAFF
>TRBV15|TRBJ1-2|-|-
TGTGCCACCAGCGGGGGAGGGGGCTATGGCTACACCTTC
CATSGGGGYGYTF
>TRBV2|TRBJ1-5|-|-
TGTGCCAGCAGTGACTTCGAAAATCAGCCCCAGCATTTT
CASSDFENQPQHF
>TRBV11-2|TRBJ2-1|-|few
TGTGCCAGCAGCTCTACGTCTGCGGGTTACGAGCAGTTCTTC
CASSSTSAGYEQFF
>TRBV30|TRBJ1-1|-|-
TGTGCCTGGAGAGCGGACTTCCCGAACACTGAAGCTTTCTTT
CAWRADFPNTEAFF